A selection of T cell receptor beta chains follows, all from one sample in a study of blood T cell repertoires in COVID-19. The method was immunoSEQ multiplex PCR; TCRdb's version includes in-frame clones alone and lacks a portion of them. The table includes about 48,000 clones, around 86% detected once. The sequenced material came from peripheral blood. These receptors came from a woman older than 75 with COVID-19, enrolled during active disease. The CDR3 runs from the conserved cysteine through the conserved F or W. A D gene is named only where the DNA matches it firmly. Clone size is given for some rows only: seen once, a few or many times, or a class if the clone is expanded.

D gene	J gene	V gene	clone size	CDR3 DNA	CDR3 protein
-	TRBJ2-1	TRBV19	-	TGTGCCAGTAAGGATGACGGGAGCTCCTACAATGAGCAGTTCTTC	CASKDDGSSYNEQFF
TRBD1	TRBJ2-3	TRBV25-1	-	TGTGCCAGCAGTGAAAACAGGGGCCGCACAGATACGCAGTATTTT	CASSENRGRTDTQYF
-	TRBJ1-1	TRBV18	-	TGTGCCAGCTCACCAGAAGGGGCGCTTAACACTGAAGCTTTCTTT	CASSPEGALNTEAFF
-	TRBJ1-4	TRBV6-1	-	TGTGCCAGCAGTGAAAGGGGCGAAAAACTGTTTTTT	CASSERGEKLFF
-	TRBJ1-3	TRBV7-9	few	TGTGCCAGCAGCCTCACAGGGAGTTCTGGAAACACCATATATTTT	CASSLTGSSGNTIYF
TRBD1	TRBJ1-4	TRBV28	-	TGTGCCAGCAGTTCAGGGACAGCTTATAATGAAAAACTGTTTTTT	CASSSGTAYNEKLFF
-	TRBJ1-1	TRBV7-2	few	TGTGCCAGCAGCTACACCGCCATCAGGGGCACTGAAGCTTTCTTT	CASSYTAIRGTEAFF
TRBD2	TRBJ2-5	TRBV28	-	TGTGCCAGCAGTTCCCAGCGGGAGGGCCCTGTGACCCAGTACTTC	CASSSQREGPVTQYF
-	TRBJ1-2	TRBV20-1	-	TGCAGTGCTAGTTCCACAGAAGCTAACTATGGCTACACCTTC	CSASSTEANYGYTF
-	TRBJ1-1	TRBV19	-	TGTGCCAGTAAGTGGGGGACAAACACTGAAGCTTTCTTT	CASKWGTNTEAFF
-	TRBJ1-2	TRBV4-1	-	TGCGCCAGCAGCCAAGATCCTCGGGGTTGGGGCTATGGCTACACCTTC	CASSQDPRGWGYGYTF
-	TRBJ2-3	TRBV7-3	-	TGTGCCAGCAGCTTATTAGCTGCAGATACGCAGTATTTT	CASSLLAADTQYF
TRBD1	TRBJ1-2	TRBV6-4	-	TGTGCCAGCAGTCAGACAGGGAACTATGGCTACACCTTC	CASSQTGNYGYTF
-	TRBJ2-5	TRBV29-1	-	TGCAGCGCCGGCGGTAGTGTCCAAGAGACCCAGTACTTC	CSAGGSVQETQYF
TRBD1	TRBJ1-4	TRBV5-4	-	TGTGCCAGCAGCTTGTTCCAAAGCGGGACAGGGGAGGGAAAACTGTTTTTT	CASSLFQSGTGEGKLFF
-	TRBJ1-1	TRBV19	-	TGTGCCAGTAGATACGACAGTGTGAACACTGAAGCTTTCTTT	CASRYDSVNTEAFF
-	TRBJ1-3	TRBV9	-	TGTGCCAGCAGCGTGCTAGCGAGTCCGAATGGGGGAAACACCATATATTTT	CASSVLASPNGGNTIYF
-	TRBJ1-2	TRBV5-1	-	TGCGCCAGCAGCTTGATAGGGGGAAGCTATGGCTACACCTTC	CASSLIGGSYGYTF
TRBD1	TRBJ2-7	TRBV27	-	TGTGCCAGCAGTTTGGCCACAGGACAGGCCGGCGAGCAGTACTTC	CASSLATGQAGEQYF
TRBD1	TRBJ1-1	TRBV5-1	-	TGCGCCAGCAGCTCCGGGCCGGGACAGGGGGTACTAATGAACACTGAAGCTTTCTTT	CASSSGPGQGVLMNTEAFF
TRBD2	TRBJ2-1	TRBV19	-	TGTGCCAGTAGTTTAACTAGCGCCCACTCCTACAATGAGCAGTTCTTC	CASSLTSAHSYNEQFF
-	TRBJ1-1	TRBV6-2/TRBV6-3	-	TGTGCCAGCACCCCACTGGGACAAATGAACACTGAAGCTTTCTTT	CASTPLGQMNTEAFF
-	TRBJ1-3	TRBV9	-	TGTGCCAGCAGCGTAGGAGGGTTTGGAAACACCATATATTTT	CASSVGGFGNTIYF
TRBD1	TRBJ2-7	TRBV19	-	TGTGCCAGTAGTAAGAACAGGGGCTACGAGCAGTACTTC	CASSKNRGYEQYF
TRBD1	TRBJ2-6	TRBV19	-	TGTGCCAGTCGGGTAACAGGGGGCTGGGGATCTGGGGCCAACGTCCTGACTTTC	CASRVTGGWGSGANVLTF
TRBD1	TRBJ1-6	TRBV6-5	-	TGTGCCAGCAGAAAGACAGGGGTAATATCACCCCTCCACTTT	CASRKTGVISPLHF
-	TRBJ1-5	TRBV30	once	TGTGCCTGGAGCCTAGGATTTAGCAATCAGCCCCAGCATTTT	CAWSLGFSNQPQHF
TRBD2	TRBJ2-1	TRBV5-1	-	TGCGCCAGCAGCTTGGTGGGGACTAGCGGCTCCTACAATGAGCAGTTCTTC	CASSLVGTSGSYNEQFF
-	TRBJ1-2	TRBV6-5	-	TGTGCCAGCAGTTACCAGGGGACACCCTCGTATGGCTACACCTTC	CASSYQGTPSYGYTF
TRBD1	TRBJ2-3	TRBV11-1	-	TGTGCCAGCAGCTCCGGGACAGCCAGCACAGATACGCAGTATTTT	CASSSGTASTDTQYF
-	TRBJ1-1	TRBV29-1	-	TGCAGCGCTGAGCGGGGGAACACTGAAGCTTTCTTT	CSAERGNTEAFF
TRBD1	TRBJ1-1	TRBV9	-	TGTGCCAGCAGCGTAACCGACCGGACAGGGCTGAACACTGAAGCTTTCTTT	CASSVTDRTGLNTEAFF
-	TRBJ2-3	TRBV3-1/TRBV3-2	once	TGTGCCAGCAGCCAAGGGTGGGTAGGGGTCACAGATACGCAGTATTTT	CASSQGWVGVTDTQYF
-	TRBJ1-4	TRBV27	-	TGTGCCAGCAGAGGCGGGCCCGCAACTAATGAAAAACTGTTTTTT	CASRGGPATNEKLFF
TRBD2	TRBJ2-3	TRBV27	-	TGTGCCAGCAGGGCACCGGGACTAGAGCAGTATTTT	CASRAPGLEQYF
-	TRBJ1-5	TRBV5-8	-	TGTGCCAGCACCCCGACAGGCCCCTGGCCCCAGCATTTT	CASTPTGPWPQHF
TRBD1	TRBJ2-2	TRBV7-6	-	TGTGCCAGCAGCGAGGGACAGGTTAACACCGGGGAGCTGTTTTTT	CASSEGQVNTGELFF
TRBD1	TRBJ1-2	TRBV30	-	TGTGCCTGTACGGGACAGGGATATGGCTACACCTTC	CACTGQGYGYTF
TRBD1	TRBJ2-1	TRBV7-8	few	TGTGCCAGCAGCCGACAGGGGGGTGAATATGGGACGACATCGCAGTTCTTC	CASSRQGGEYGTTSQFF
TRBD1	TRBJ1-3	TRBV7-9	-	TGTGCCAGCCCCGGGACAGCTTTACTCTCTGGAAACACCATATATTTT	CASPGTALLSGNTIYF
-	TRBJ1-2	TRBV7-8	-	TGTGCCAGCACCGACAACCGTGGGGAGTTGGGCTACACCTTC	CASTDNRGELGYTF
-	TRBJ2-1	TRBV5-1	-	TGCGCCAGCAGCTCGCGATTAATCGGGATCAATGAGCAGTTCTTC	CASSSRLIGINEQFF
TRBD1	TRBJ2-6	TRBV19	once	TGTGCCAGTACCGGGACAGGCGTCTCTGGGGCCAACGTCCTGACTTTC	CASTGTGVSGANVLTF
-	TRBJ1-5	TRBV28	-	TGTGCCAGCAGACAGGGTAGCAATCAGCCCCAGCATTTT	CASRQGSNQPQHF
TRBD2	TRBJ2-3	TRBV6-6	-	TGTGCCAGCAGTTACGGGCTAGCGGGGGATACGCAGTATTTT	CASSYGLAGDTQYF
TRBD2	TRBJ2-3	TRBV5-4	-	TGTGCCAGCAGCTGGACTAGCGGGGCCTACACAGATACGCAGTATTTT	CASSWTSGAYTDTQYF
TRBD2	TRBJ2-3	TRBV20-1	few	TGCAGTGCTAGTCCGGGACTAGCGGGGGGGCAAGATACGCAGTATTTT	CSASPGLAGGQDTQYF
-	TRBJ2-7	TRBV2	few	TGTGCCAGCATAGGGCAGGGGGGTTACGAGCAGTACTTC	CASIGQGGYEQYF
-	TRBJ1-2	TRBV18	-	TGTGCCAGCTCAACAGGGTCTAACTATGGCTACACCTTC	CASSTGSNYGYTF
TRBD1	TRBJ1-5	TRBV18	-	TGTGCCAGCCGACAGGGTTCCGGCCAGCCCCAGCATTTT	CASRQGSGQPQHF
TRBD1	TRBJ1-2	TRBV19	-	TGTGCCAGTAGTACACTGGACAGGGAGGACTATGGCTACACCTTC	CASSTLDREDYGYTF
TRBD2	TRBJ2-1	TRBV4-2	-	TGTGCCAGCAGCCAAGGCCCTGGGACTAGCGGGAGGGTTAGCTCCTACAATGAGCAGTTCTTC	CASSQGPGTSGRVSSYNEQFF
-	TRBJ2-7	TRBV21-1	-	TGTGCCAGCAGCAAAGTGGGGACTAGCGGGAGTCAGCCCTACGAGCAGTACTTC	CASSKVGTSGSQPYEQYF